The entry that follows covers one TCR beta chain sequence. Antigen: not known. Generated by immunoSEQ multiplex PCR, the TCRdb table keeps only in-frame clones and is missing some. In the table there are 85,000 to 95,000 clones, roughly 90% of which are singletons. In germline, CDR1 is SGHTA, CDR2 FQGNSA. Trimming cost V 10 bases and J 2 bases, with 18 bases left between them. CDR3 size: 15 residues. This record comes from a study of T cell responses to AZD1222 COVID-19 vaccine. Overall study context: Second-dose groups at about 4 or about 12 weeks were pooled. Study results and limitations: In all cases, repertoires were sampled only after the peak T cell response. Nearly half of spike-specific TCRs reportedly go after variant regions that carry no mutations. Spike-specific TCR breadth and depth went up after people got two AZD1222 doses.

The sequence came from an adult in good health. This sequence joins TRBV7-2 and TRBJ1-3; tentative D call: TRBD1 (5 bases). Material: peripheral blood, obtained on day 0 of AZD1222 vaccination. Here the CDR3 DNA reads TGTGCCACGACCGGGACCTCAAACCCTGGAAACACCATATATTTT. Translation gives CATTGTSNPGNTIYF.